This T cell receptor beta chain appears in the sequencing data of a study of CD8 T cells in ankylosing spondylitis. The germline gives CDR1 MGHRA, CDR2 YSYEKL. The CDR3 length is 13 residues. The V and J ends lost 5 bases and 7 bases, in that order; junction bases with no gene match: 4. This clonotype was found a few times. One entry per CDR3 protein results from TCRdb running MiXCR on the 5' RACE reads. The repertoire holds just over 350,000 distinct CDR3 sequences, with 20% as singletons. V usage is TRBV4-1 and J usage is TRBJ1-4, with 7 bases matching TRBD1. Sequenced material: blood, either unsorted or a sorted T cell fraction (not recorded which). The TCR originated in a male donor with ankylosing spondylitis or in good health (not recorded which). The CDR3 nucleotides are TGCGCCAGCAGCAGCCGGGACAGTGAAAAACTGTTTTTT. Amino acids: CASSSRDSEKLFF.